The text below deals with one T cell receptor beta chain. Its cognate antigen is unknown. These data are taken from a study of shared clonotypes between healthy human individuals. The wider study: There were three CD4 naive, three CD4 memory, two CD8 naive and one CD8 memory plates per donor. Study results and limitations: Rarefaction demonstrated incomplete sorted-subset sequencing despite large depth. Larger richness was generally estimated for naive than memory subsets. Non-shared clonotypes displayed generation probabilities falling below those of clonotypes present in all four donors.

Repertoires were generated with immunoSEQ multiplex PCR, while TCRdb's copy carries only in-frame clones and drops some. The sample shows approximately 1.5 million clones, approximately 98.5% of them seen only once. This receptor was obtained from a man aged 30-40 years in good health. The sample taken for sequencing was naive CD4+ T cells sorted from blood. The sample's subset: CD45RA+ positively selected.

The CDR3 protein is CASSSISGRAEDTQYF. DNA of the CDR3: TGTGCCAGCAGCTCGATAAGCGGGAGGGCCGAAGATACGCAGTATTTT. The chain carries TRBV7-2 and TRBJ2-3; 10 bases line up with TRBD2. The CDR3 consists of 16 residues. The germline V gene encodes CDR1 SGHTA and CDR2 FQGNSA. The junction had 9 bases not matched to a gene; V was cut back by 4 bases and J by 5 bases.